Below are 25 T cell receptor beta chains sequenced from a single sample in a study of blood T cells in healthy people across ages. Alongside a J-beta primer mix, a sample-barcoded 5' primer served in a second PCR lasting roughly 6 to 11 cycles. One entry per CDR3 protein, called by TCRdb with MiXCR from the 5' RACE reads. The sample holds over 1,500,000 distinct CDR3 sequences, around 42% seen once. Sequencing was carried out using blood. The receptors were gathered from a human donor in good health.

This clonotype was seen a handful of times. The germline gene is not matched at one end of the junction; a read error may be the cause. The CDR3 DNA follows: TGCGCCAGCAGTTTTGTGGCTAGCGGGGGCAAAACCTACGAGCAGTACTTC. It is translated as CASSFVASGGKTYEQYF. The gene calls are TRBV12-3 or TRBV12-4 and TRBJ2-7; 10 bases fit TRBD2. The CDR3 has 17 residues.

The chain has TRBV4-3 and TRBJ2-7; a weak D match, TRBD2 (5 bases). V shed 3 bases and J shed 2 bases, with 14 bases lying between them. Germline V CDR1 and CDR2: LGHNA, YSLEER. CDR3 length: 15 residues. For the CDR3, the DNA is TGCGCCAGCAGCCAGGACTTACTAGGGCCCTACGAGCAGTACTTC. This translates into CASSQDLLGPYEQYF.

This clonotype was seen a handful of times. As DNA, the CDR3 is TGTGCCAGCAGCTTCAGTGAGCTAGTCGACACCGGGGAGCTGTTTTTT. It yields the protein CASSFSELVDTGELFF. V and J are TRBV7-2 and TRBJ2-2; D not certain. Germline V gives CDR1 SGHTA, CDR2 FQGNSA. The ends were cut back, 3 bases at V and 3 bases at J, with 14 bases in the middle. This CDR3 region has 16 residues.

V gene TRBV20-1 combines with J gene TRBJ1-5; 10 bases line up with TRBD1. Germline values: CDR1 DFQATT, CDR2 SNEGSKA (reference sequence). The CDR3 is 15 amino acids. V gave up 4 bases and J gave up 9 bases; unmatched junction bases: 12. The CDR3 bases are TGCAGTGCTAACAGCCCGGGACAGGGGTCGGGGCCCCAGCATTTT. This translates into CSANSPGQGSGPQHF.

This clonotype has a handful of counts. This chain joins TRBV6-2 or TRBV6-3 and TRBJ2-1; D may be TRBD2 (5 bases). CDR3 length equals 13 residues. Germline CDR1 MNHEY, CDR2 SVGEGT. V lost 4 bases to trimming and J lost 6 bases, with 10 bases between them. CDR3 region: CASSSRGSNEQFF. The CDR3 DNA reads as TGTGCCAGCAGTTCCCGAGGGAGCAATGAGCAGTTCTTC.

The CDR3 DNA reads TGTGCCAGCAGCACCTACAGCGGGGGGCCATACAATGAGCAGTTCTTC. Amino acids: CASSTYSGGPYNEQFF. V usage is TRBV7-2 and J usage is TRBJ2-1, with 9 nucleotides matching TRBD2. The trim removed 5 bases at V and 4 bases at J, leaving 9 bases unmatched. CDR3 length: 16 amino acids. CDR1 is SGHTA, CDR2 FQGNSA, per germline.

The chain recombines TRBV7-2 with TRBJ2-7, with D uncertain. Germline lookup yields CDR1 SGHTA and CDR2 FQGNSA. V lost 6 bases to trimming and J lost 12 bases, with 24 bases between them. The CDR3 runs 14 residues. The CDR3 spells CASSLNLNIEVPYF. DNA for the CDR3: TGTGCCAGCAGTTTGAACCTCAACATCGAGGTCCCGTACTTC.

This chain uses TRBV7-8 with TRBJ2-5; no reliable D call. Trimming shortened V by 2 bases and J by 2 bases, and 15 bases separated the two germline ends. Germline values: CDR1 SGHVS, CDR2 FQNEAQ. The CDR3 sequence is 16 residues long. The CDR3 nucleotides are TGTGCCAGCAGCTTAATTGGTCACCATGATCAAGAGACCCAGTACTTC. It is translated as CASSLIGHHDQETQYF. The full variable domain, completed using reference TRBV7-8 and TRBJ2-5, is GAGVSQSPRYKVAKRGQDVALRCDPISGHVSLFWYQQALGQGPEFLTYFQNEAQLDKSGLPSDRFFAERPEGSVSTLKIQRTQQEDSAVYLCASSLIGHHDQETQYFGPGTRLLVL.

This chain joins TRBV6-5 and TRBJ1-1, with no clear D. CDR3 size: 12 residues. Germline assignment: CDR1 MNHEY and CDR2 SVGAGI. The germline V and J ends were trimmed by 6 bases and 7 bases, with 12 bases remaining between them. The CDR3 sequence: CASSPSIGEAFF. The CDR3 DNA reads as TGTGCCAGCAGCCCTTCAATCGGTGAAGCTTTCTTT.

The sample holds a few counts of this clonotype. This rearrangement joins TRBV15 to TRBJ1-2; D call uncertain. The CDR3 runs 14 residues. Trimming removed 0 bases at V and 6 bases at J, with 11 bases between. Germline loops: CDR1 LNHNV, CDR2 YYDKDF (reference sequence). CDR3 in amino acids: CATSRDLFGDGYTF. The CDR3 region has the DNA TGTGCCACCAGCAGAGATCTTTTCGGGGATGGCTACACCTTC.

The chain is built from TRBV29-1 and TRBJ2-3; D gene uncertain. The germline V gene encodes CDR1 SQVTM and CDR2 ANQGSEA. This CDR3 has 11 residues. V gave up 3 bases and J gave up 6 bases, with 7 bases separating them. The CDR3 coding sequence is TGCAGCGTTGATGATTGGGATACGCAGTATTTT. Translated, it gives CSVDDWDTQYF.

V is TRBV12-3 or TRBV12-4 and J is TRBJ1-6; D gene uncertain. The V gene lost 1 base and the J gene lost 4 bases, with 8 bases spanning the gap. The length of the CDR3 is 15 residues. The CDR3 is CASSLVESYNSPLHF. In DNA form, the CDR3 reads TGTGCCAGCAGTTTAGTTGAGTCTTATAATTCACCCCTCCACTTT.

The chain is built from TRBV10-3 and TRBJ2-5; 10 bases are a match to TRBD1. The CDR3 sequence is 18 residues long. V lost 3 bases to trimming and J lost 6 bases; unmatched junction nucleotides: 16. The germline gives CDR1 ENHRY, CDR2 SYGVKD. The CDR3 DNA is TGTGCCATCAGTGAACCACCGGGACAGGGGAGTACAGCGAAGACCCAGTACTTC. It encodes CAISEPPGQGSTAKTQYF.

The rearrangement links TRBV7-8 to TRBJ1-6; tentatively, D is TRBD1 (6 bases). Germline V gives CDR1 SGHVS, CDR2 FQNEAQ. The V gene lost 5 bases and the J gene lost 9 bases, with 17 bases spanning the gap. The CDR3 consists of 15 residues. The CDR3 coding sequence is TGTGCCAGCAGCGCCGGGGGGGGCGCCAGTTCACCCCTCCACTTT. This sequence encodes CASSAGGGASSPLHF.

A few counts support this clonotype. The rearrangement uses TRBV12-3 or TRBV12-4 and TRBJ2-2; D call uncertain. Trimming left V 11 bases short and J 7 bases short, with 20 bases between. The CDR3 consists of 14 residues. The CDR3 nucleotides are TGTGCCGGCACCCTTGACTCCTACGACGGGGAGCTGTTTTTT. Its protein is CAGTLDSYDGELFF.

This clonotype was seen many times. The chain joins TRBV6-5 to TRBJ1-2; D unresolved. Trimming left V 2 bases short and J 8 bases short, with 9 bases between. Germline CDR1 and CDR2: MNHEY and SVGAGI. This CDR3 has 12 amino acids. The CDR3 DNA follows: TGTGCCAGCAGTTACGGGGAAGGCGGCTACACCTTC. This codes for CASSYGEGGYTF.

V is TRBV6-2 or TRBV6-3 and J is TRBJ2-1; maybe TRBD1 (6 bases). Germline V gives CDR1 MNHEY, CDR2 SVGEGT. Trimming removed 5 bases from V and 15 bases from J, with 20 bases in between. The CDR3 is made up of 13 amino acids. CDR3 sequence: CASSGGDRPHRFF. CDR3 nucleotides: TGTGCCAGCAGTGGGGGTGACAGGCCCCACCGGTTCTTC.

V is TRBV28 and J is TRBJ1-2; maybe TRBD1 (6 bases). Trimming shortened V by 6 bases and J by 3 bases, and 17 bases separated the two germline ends. The CDR3 loop spans 15 amino acids. Germline V gene lookup returns CDR1 MDHEN and CDR2 SYDVKM. This chain's CDR3 is CASRPLDRRDYGYTF. Here the CDR3 DNA reads TGTGCCAGCAGACCCCTTGACAGGCGCGACTATGGCTACACCTTC.

The chain carries TRBV7-2 and TRBJ2-5; TRBD1 is a possible D gene (7 bases). There are 16 residues in the CDR3. Per germline, CDR1 SGHTA and CDR2 FQGNSA. V lost 4 bases and J 5 bases, leaving 20 bases between the germline ends. This CDR3 reads CASSSRRQGLSETQYF. The CDR3 DNA reads TGTGCCAGCAGCTCCCGACGACAGGGACTTTCGGAGACCCAGTACTTC.

The chain links TRBV4-2 to TRBJ2-1; 8 bases are shared with TRBD2. V gave up 4 bases and J gave up 1 base; unmatched junction bases: 9. The CDR3 spans 17 residues. Germline V gene data show CDR1 as LGHNA and CDR2 as YNFKEQ. Written as DNA, the CDR3 is TGTGCCAGCAGCCTCGGGAGGGCAGGGAGATCCTACAATGAGCAGTTCTTC. Its translation: CASSLGRAGRSYNEQFF.

This clonotype was detected a few times. This chain uses TRBV4-2 with TRBJ2-3; D is unresolved. Germline CDR1 LGHNA, CDR2 YNFKEQ. The V and J ends lost 0 bases and 6 bases respectively, with 10 bases between them. The length of the CDR3 is 14 residues. CDR3 nucleotide sequence: TGTGCCAGCAGCCAAGATTCCCCATCGGATACGCAGTATTTT. Encoded protein: CASSQDSPSDTQYF.

The chain joins TRBV20-1 to TRBJ2-3; TRBD2 matches 11 bases. CDR1 is DFQATT, CDR2 SNEGSKA, per germline (reference sequence). The junction had 6 bases not matched to a gene; V was cut back by 3 bases and J by 7 bases. The length of the CDR3 is 14 residues. The CDR3 DNA reads as TGCAGTGCTAGGCTAGCGGGGGGCTCAAATACGCAGTATTTT. Protein product: CSARLAGGSNTQYF.

The chain carries TRBV14 and TRBJ2-7; D is possibly TRBD1 (6 bases). V was shortened by 2 bases and J by 7 bases, with 12 bases between the two germline ends. Germline V CDR1 and CDR2: SGHDN, FVKESK. The CDR3 runs to 13 residues. The CDR3 region has the DNA TGTGCCAGCAGCCAACTGGGGCAGGGGGAGCAGTACTTC. Protein product: CASSQLGQGEQYF.

The V gene is TRBV29-1, the J gene TRBJ1-1; D may be TRBD1 (5 bases). Between the trimmed V and J ends, which lost 8 bases and 3 bases, there was a span of 13 bases. The CDR3 consists of 12 residues. CDR1 is SQVTM, CDR2 ANQGSEA, per germline. The CDR3 DNA reads as TGCAGCCCGGGAGGGGTGGACACTGAAGCTTTCTTT. Encoded protein: CSPGGVDTEAFF.

V and J are TRBV11-1 and TRBJ1-2; 9 bases are shared with TRBD1. Germline V lookup: CDR1 SGHAT, CDR2 FQDESV (reference sequence). The CDR3 contains 15 residues. With 5 bases clipped from V and 8 bases from J, the junction kept 12 bases outside the gene matches. Here the CDR3 reads CASSANPSGQGGYTF. CDR3 nucleotide sequence: TGTGCCAGCAGCGCTAACCCCTCGGGACAGGGCGGCTACACCTTC.